This TCR beta chain was obtained from a study of blood T cell repertoires in COVID-19. Study-level background: There were acute and convalescent COVID-19 samples, and they came from the United States, Italy and Spain. In each case, the material was cDNA or gDNA derived from T cells, B-cell-depleted T cells, or PBMCs.

In the original processing: Using reference gene primer amplification, nucleated cell counts were estimated. TCRdb keeps only in-frame clones here, not all; method: immunoSEQ multiplex PCR. V and J calls plus clone size are reproduced from that table; the DNA served to infer D and trimming. The sample gives 75,000 to 95,000 clones, about 90% of which show up once; roughly 2.5% is in the top ten. The V and J ends lost 5 bases and 7 bases respectively, with 12 bases between them. The length of the CDR3 is 13 residues. The germline V gene encodes CDR1 SNHLY and CDR2 FYNNEI. The sequenced material came from peripheral blood. This chain links TRBV2 with TRBJ2-1; the D gene is possibly TRBD1 (5 bases). This clonotype was sampled from a human donor in a cohort sampled during active COVID-19. In DNA form, the CDR3 reads TGTGCCAGCAGTCCCCTCCCAGGGAATGAGCAGTTCTTC. Translation gives CASSPLPGNEQFF.